This T cell receptor beta chain was sequenced during a study of T cells in Graves' hyperthyroidism and ophthalmopathy. Study summary: Peripheral blood was taken when the disease was first diagnosed, before any treatment began.

A patient was excluded if there was uncontrolled infection, other autoimmune disease, pregnancy or lactation. An approximately 10 ml volume of fresh peripheral blood provided the PBMCs. This clonotype was observed at least ten times. Its antigen is not known. V dropped 2 bases and J dropped 6 bases, with 10 bases sitting between them. The V gene's germline CDR1 is GTSNPN and CDR2 SVGIG (reference sequence). The CDR3 is made up of 12 amino acids. Study-wide results and limits: Blood shared most expanded thyroid clonotypes above 0.001.

Amplification of TCR beta CDR3 regions was performed using RNA transcripts as template. TCR CDR3 regions were first amplified by RT-PCR with HTBI primers. From the multiplex PCR reads, TCRdb called clonotypes with MiXCR, one entry per CDR3 protein. This sample has around 340,000 distinct CDR3 sequences, with approximately 16% found just once. J is TRBJ1-1 and V is TRBV30; maybe TRBD1 (6 bases). The source of this sequence is a man aged 25-40 years with Graves' hyperthyroidism. The sample comprised blood. CDR3 DNA: TGTGCCTGGAGTTACAGGGCGGCTGAAGCTTTCTTT. Protein: CAWSYRAAEAFF.